The T cell receptor beta chain described here comes from a study of blood T cell repertoires in COVID-19. In the study's own analysis: The assay estimated nucleated cells by amplifying reference gene primers. The protocol was immunoSEQ multiplex PCR, while the TCRdb copy is restricted to in-frame clones and leaves out a portion. The DNA was the basis for D and trimming; V, J and clone size are from that table. The table has 330,000 or so clones, 80% to 90% seen once; the top ten hold more than 7.5%. This CDR3 spans 14 amino acids. Trimming took 4 bases from V and 1 from J, leaving 8 bases between them. Looked up from germline, CDR1 is SGHKS and CDR2 is YYEKEE (reference sequence).

The sequencing sample was made of peripheral blood. The receptor was isolated from a man aged 30 to 45 with COVID-19, enrolled during active disease. The chain joins TRBV5-5 to TRBJ2-2; D may be TRBD1 (5 bases). In DNA, the CDR3 is TGTGCCAGCAGCGTCAGGGAGAACACCGGGGAGCTGTTTTTT. Its protein is CASSVRENTGELFF.